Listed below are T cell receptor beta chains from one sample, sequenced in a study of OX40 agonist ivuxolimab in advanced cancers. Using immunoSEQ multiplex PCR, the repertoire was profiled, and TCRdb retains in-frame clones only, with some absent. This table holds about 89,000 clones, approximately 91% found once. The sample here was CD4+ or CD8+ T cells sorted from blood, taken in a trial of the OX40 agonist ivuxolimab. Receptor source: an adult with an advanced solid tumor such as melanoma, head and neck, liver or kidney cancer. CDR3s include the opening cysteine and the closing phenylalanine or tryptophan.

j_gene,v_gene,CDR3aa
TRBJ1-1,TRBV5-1,CASSPFLGRGTEAFF
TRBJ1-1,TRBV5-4,CASSLAPGLNTEAFF
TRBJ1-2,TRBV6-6,CASSYSGAANYGYTF
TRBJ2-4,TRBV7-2,CASSPSGGNIQYF
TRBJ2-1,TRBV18,CASSPVTGTGGNNEQFF
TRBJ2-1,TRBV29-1,CSALAVRGDEQFF
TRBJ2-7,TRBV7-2,CASSPRGTSGTYEQYF
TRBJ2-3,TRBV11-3,CASSPVAGTDTQYF
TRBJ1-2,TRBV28,CASRLVGANGYTF
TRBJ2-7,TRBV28,CASSLPGQSYEQYF
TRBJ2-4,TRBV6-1,CASSERQGPAKNIQYF
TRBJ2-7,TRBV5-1,CASSLDVNSYEQYF
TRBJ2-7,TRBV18,CASSPPSRGPYEQYF
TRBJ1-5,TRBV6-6,CASSPRGNQPQHF
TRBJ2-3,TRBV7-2,CASSLQWGRWDTQYF
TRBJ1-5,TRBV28,CASSPLDRGGNQPQHF
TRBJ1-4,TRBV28,CASSLLAGGEGDEKLFF
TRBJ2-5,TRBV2,CASSPEAGDETQYF
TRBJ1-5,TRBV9,CASSVGQGHSQPQHF
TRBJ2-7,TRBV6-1,CASRETGTYEQYF
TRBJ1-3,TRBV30,CAWSYGQVRAGNTIYF
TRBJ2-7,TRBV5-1,CASTRQGAPASEQYF